One and the same sample provided the 30 T cell receptor beta chains below, sequenced in a study of T cells in Graves' hyperthyroidism and ophthalmopathy. What was amplified from RNA transcripts were TCR beta CDR3 regions. The primer set for the first-round RT-PCR of the TCR CDR3 was HTBI. Via MiXCR, TCRdb re-called the multiplex PCR reads, giving one row per CDR3 protein. The sample holds 400,000 or so distinct CDR3 sequences, roughly an eighth seen once. Sequencing was performed on blood. The receptors stem from a man in his fifties with Graves' ophthalmopathy.

This clonotype was counted a few times. The chain has TRBV20-1 and TRBJ2-7; D remains ambiguous. The V end was cut by 6 bases, the J end by 2 bases, with 14 bases between. In germline, CDR1 is DFQATT, CDR2 SNEGSKA (reference sequence). The CDR3 loop spans 13 amino acids. CDR3 protein: CSAPDASPYEQYF. CDR3 coding DNA: TGCAGTGCGCCGGACGCTTCTCCCTACGAGCAGTACTTC.

This clonotype was counted many times. The chain employs TRBV18 and TRBJ1-5; unclear D gene. The CDR3 is made up of 17 amino acids. Trimming took off 0 bases at V and 6 bases at J, with 18 bases between the two ends. CDR1 is KGHSH, CDR2 LQKENI, per germline. The CDR3 is CASSPPGAGVGGQPQHF. The CDR3 DNA reads as TGTGCCAGCTCACCACCTGGCGCAGGAGTTGGCGGTCAGCCCCAGCATTTT.

This clonotype was picked up a small number of times. The chain uses TRBV9 and TRBJ2-5; TRBD1 agrees at 7 bases. In germline, CDR1 is SGDLS, CDR2 YYNGEE. V lost 0 bases to trimming and J lost 5 bases; unmatched junction nucleotides: 4. The CDR3 is 14 amino acids. CDR3 nucleotides: TGTGCCAGCAGCGTAGAGGGGGCGCGGGAGACCCAGTACTTC. Translated, it gives CASSVEGARETQYF. The full variable domain, with the rest looked up from reference TRBV9 and TRBJ2-5, is DSGVTQTPKHLITATGQRVTLRCSPRSGDLSVYWYQQSLDQGLQFLIQYYNGEERAKGNILERFSAQQFPDLHSELNLSSLELGDSALYFCASSVEGARETQYFGPGTRLLVL.

As concerns this clonotype: A much larger clone differs by one base, so this may be a read error. The V gene is TRBV3-1, the J gene TRBJ2-1; 11 bases fit TRBD2. The J segment lost 3 bases and the V segment lost 5 bases, leaving 3 bases of the junction unmatched. In germline, CDR1 is LGHDT, CDR2 YNNKEL (reference sequence). The CDR3 has 15 amino acids. The CDR3 coding sequence is TGTGCCAGCAGCATGGGACTAGCGGTCTACAATGAGCAGTTCTTC. It translates to CASSMGLAVYNEQFF.

At least ten counts were recorded for this clonotype. The J gene is TRBJ2-3, the V gene TRBV7-2; D remains ambiguous. The CDR3 consists of 13 residues. CDR1 is SGHTA and CDR2 is FQGNSA in the germline V gene. Between the trimmed V and J ends, which lost 3 bases and 6 bases, there was a span of 10 bases. The CDR3 coding sequence is TGTGCCAGCAGCTTGATTAGAGCGGATACGCAGTATTTT. It encodes CASSLIRADTQYF.

V usage is TRBV18 and J usage is TRBJ2-7; 9 bases line up with TRBD1. The germline V gene encodes CDR1 KGHSH and CDR2 LQKENI. The V segment lost 5 bases and the J segment 5 bases; nucleotides outside the gene matches: 4. The CDR3 sequence is 13 residues long. In nucleotides, the CDR3 is TGTGCCAGCTCATCGGGACAGGGCAACGAGCAGTACTTC. It yields the protein CASSSGQGNEQYF.

Ten or more counts support this clonotype. CDR3 DNA sequence: TGTGCCAGCAGCTTAGTTGTACAGGGGGTGGGCTATGGCTACACCTTC. This sequence encodes CASSLVVQGVGYGYTF. The chain is built from TRBV7-8 and TRBJ1-2; 8 bases align to TRBD1. Germline lookup yields CDR1 SGHVS and CDR2 FQNEAQ. V lost 1 base and J lost 4; bases outside the gene matches: 8. The CDR3 length is 16 residues.

V and J are TRBV6-2 or TRBV6-3 and TRBJ2-7; TRBD2 aligns across 11 bases. The CDR3 has 14 residues. CDR1 and CDR2 from the germline V gene are MNHEY and SVGEGT. J gave up 6 bases and V 5 bases, and 6 bases lay outside the gene matches. The CDR3 loop reads CASSKLAGALEQYF. The CDR3 DNA reads as TGTGCCAGCAGTAAACTAGCGGGAGCACTCGAGCAGTACTTC.

This clonotype was seen repeatedly, ten times or more. V is TRBV11-2 and J is TRBJ2-5; D gene unclear. In germline, CDR1 is SGHAT, CDR2 FQNNGV. The CDR3 sequence is 14 residues long. V was clipped by 6 bases and J by 0 bases, with 11 bases between them. The CDR3 DNA is TGTGCCAGCAGAAAGGCGGAGAACCAAGAGACCCAGTACTTC. Translating gives CASRKAENQETQYF.

This clonotype was observed many times. The rearrangement joins TRBV10-3 to TRBJ2-1, with 12 nucleotides matching TRBD2. Germline V CDR1 and CDR2: ENHRY, SYGVKD. Trimming cost V 7 bases and J 5 bases; bases outside gene matches: 6. The CDR3 covers 15 residues. DNA for the CDR3: TGTGCCATCACTGACGGGACTAGCGGGCACAATGAGCAGTTCTTC. It translates to CAITDGTSGHNEQFF.

This clonotype was seen at least ten times. V gene TRBV7-2 combines with J gene TRBJ2-2; the D is unclear. V dropped 2 bases and J dropped 6 bases, with 19 bases sitting between them. CDR3 length: 17 residues. CDR1 is SGHTA, CDR2 FQGNSA, per germline. The CDR3 DNA reads as TGTGCCAGCAGCTTAATGGCAGCCAACGTCGGCCCCGGGGAGCTGTTTTTT. Amino acid sequence: CASSLMAANVGPGELFF.

This clonotype was detected a few times. The chain has TRBV12-3 or TRBV12-4 and TRBJ2-2; D perhaps matches TRBD2 (7 bases). With 5 bases removed from V and 13 bases from J, the gap between germline ends came to 14 bases. CDR3 length: 12 amino acids. The CDR3 here is CASSGGGPRLFF. In nucleotides, the CDR3 is TGTGCCAGCAGTGGGGGGGGCCCTCGGCTGTTTTTT.

This chain connects TRBV4-1 to TRBJ1-2; TRBD1 might be the D (5 bases). Germline V gene lookup returns CDR1 MGHRA and CDR2 YSYEKL. The CDR3 spans 15 residues. Trimming took 0 bases from V and 2 from J, leaving 10 bases between them. In nucleotides, the CDR3 is TGCGCCAGCAGCCAAGATCCTCGGGGCAACTATGGCTACACCTTC. This sequence encodes CASSQDPRGNYGYTF.

This clonotype has ten or more counts. In DNA, the CDR3 is TGCAGTGCCGCCGGGGGGGGCGGGAGGAGCTATGAGCAGTTCTTC. Amino acid sequence: CSAAGGGGRSYEQFF. The V and J genes are TRBV20-1 and TRBJ2-1, with 8 bases identical to TRBD2. The V gene's germline CDR1 is DFQATT and CDR2 SNEGSKA (reference sequence). This CDR3 comprises 15 residues. V shed 6 bases, J shed 8 bases, and the junction held 15 bases outside the gene matches.

With respect to this clonotype: This is likely a read error, given that the CDR3 carries no conserved phenylalanine or tryptophan at its end. This chain joins TRBV12-3 or TRBV12-4 and TRBJ1-4; unclear D gene. This CDR3 comprises 14 residues. V was shortened by 5 bases and J by 3 bases, with 10 bases between the two germline ends. CDR3 sequence reads: CASSPYSANEKLFL. The CDR3 region has the DNA TGTGCCAGCAGTCCATATTCGGCTAATGAAAAACTGTTTCTT.

This clonotype was counted many times. The V call is TRBV2, the J call TRBJ2-1; 12 bases are shared with TRBD2. Germline CDR1 is SNHLY and CDR2 is FYNNEI. V shed 3 bases, J shed 5 bases, and the junction held 5 bases outside the gene matches. The CDR3 is 16 residues long. CDR3 sequence reads: CASSDPGLAGHNEQFF. In nucleotides, the CDR3 is TGTGCCAGCAGTGACCCGGGACTAGCGGGCCACAATGAGCAGTTCTTC.

This clonotype was observed many times. The rearrangement joins TRBV20-1 to TRBJ1-1, with 7 positions matching TRBD1. CDR3 length equals 13 residues. V lost 3 bases to trimming and J lost 1 base; unmatched junction nucleotides: 2. The germline gives CDR1 DFQATT, CDR2 SNEGSKA (reference sequence). CDR3 sequence: CSARQGGNTEAFF. The CDR3 DNA follows: TGCAGTGCTAGGCAGGGGGGGAACACTGAAGCTTTCTTT.

The CDR3 reads CASSIGTVTDTQYF. The CDR3 DNA sequence: TGTGCCAGTAGTATCGGGACAGTCACAGATACGCAGTATTTT. The V call is TRBV19, the J call TRBJ2-3, with 7 positions matching TRBD1. V trimming: 3 bases; J trimming: 2 bases; junction bases outside the gene matches: 2. Per the germline V gene, CDR1 is LNHDA and CDR2 is SQIVND (reference sequence). This CDR3 spans 14 amino acids. The full variable domain, completed using reference TRBV19 and TRBJ2-3, is DGGITQSPKYLFRKEGQNVTLSCEQNLNHDAMYWYRQDPGQGLRLIYYSQIVNDFQKGDIAEGYSVSREKKESFPLTVTSAQKNPTAFYLCASSIGTVTDTQYFGPGTRLTVL.

This clonotype was counted ten times or more. The V call is TRBV27, the J call TRBJ1-2; no reliable D call. Germline V CDR1 and CDR2: MNHEY, SMNVEV (reference sequence). The CDR3 has 13 amino acids. V was clipped by 3 bases and J by 8 bases, with 13 bases between them. The CDR3 here is CASSFPEGQGYTF. DNA of the CDR3: TGTGCCAGCAGTTTCCCCGAGGGCCAGGGCTACACCTTC.

This clonotype was detected many times. This CDR3 is CASSLDSHTEAFF. In DNA, the CDR3 is TGTGCCAGCAGCTTAGACAGCCACACTGAAGCTTTCTTT. The chain carries TRBV11-3 and TRBJ1-1; D unclear. V lost 0 bases, J lost 3 bases, and 5 bases lay in between. Germline V gene data show CDR1 as SGHNT and CDR2 as YENEEA. The CDR3 has 13 residues.

This clonotype has just a few counts. The chain joins TRBV24-1 to TRBJ1-5, with D perhaps TRBD1 (5 bases). The CDR3 has 13 amino acids. Deletions cut 3 bases from V and 7 bases from J, with 9 bases between. Looked up from germline, CDR1 is KGHDR and CDR2 is SFDVKD. CDR3 protein: CATSDRDLQPQHF. The DNA of the CDR3 is TGTGCCACCAGTGATAGGGACCTACAGCCCCAGCATTTT.

This clonotype showed up just a few times. The chain combines TRBV12-3 or TRBV12-4 with TRBJ2-1; D possibly matches TRBD1 or TRBD2 (5 bases each). There are 14 residues in the CDR3. Trimming shortened V by 0 bases and J by 6 bases, and 9 bases separated the two germline ends. The chain's CDR3 is CASSLARGVNEQFF. For the CDR3, the DNA is TGTGCCAGCAGTTTAGCACGAGGGGTCAATGAGCAGTTCTTC.

Ten or more counts support this clonotype. This sequence joins TRBV12-3 or TRBV12-4 and TRBJ2-5; D is unresolved. The CDR3 runs 12 residues. V dropped 6 bases and J dropped 4 bases, with 9 bases sitting between them. The CDR3 sequence: CASSRVPETQYF. CDR3 bases: TGTGCCAGCAGCCGGGTGCCAGAGACCCAGTACTTC.

This clonotype was counted ten times or more. The CDR3: CASSLRDFQETQYF. The CDR3 nucleotides are TGTGCCAGCAGTTTACGGGACTTCCAAGAGACCCAGTACTTC. The rearrangement joins TRBV12-3 or TRBV12-4 to TRBJ2-5; D possibly corresponds to TRBD2 (6 bases). V gave up 2 bases and J gave up 1 base, with 8 bases separating them. This CDR3 has 14 residues.

The rearrangement uses TRBV5-1 and TRBJ2-1, with TRBD1 as a possible D gene (5 bases). CDR1 SGHRS and CDR2 YFSETQ come from the germline V gene. V was shortened by 4 bases and J by 6 bases, with 14 bases between the two germline ends. CDR3 size: 14 residues. The CDR3 reads CASSGGRQINEQFF. The CDR3 DNA follows: TGCGCCAGCAGCGGCGGTAGACAGATCAATGAGCAGTTCTTC.

This clonotype was recorded many times. This chain connects TRBV20-1 to TRBJ2-3; 9 bases are a match to TRBD2. CDR1 is DFQATT, CDR2 SNEGSKA, per germline (reference sequence). After removal of 5 bases from V and 2 bases from J, the junction contained 8 bases not matched to a gene. This CDR3 spans 15 amino acids. CDR3 in amino acids: CSADPTSGYTDTQYF. The CDR3 nucleotides are TGCAGTGCTGATCCGACTAGCGGTTACACAGATACGCAGTATTTT.

The CDR3 bases are TGTGCCAGTAGTTTCCTACAGATTTCCAAACTGTTTTTT. Translated, it gives CASSFLQISKLFF. The chain couples TRBV19 to TRBJ1-4; no definite D call. Trimming took 5 bases from V and 11 from J, leaving 15 bases between them. Germline V gene lookup returns CDR1 LNHDA and CDR2 SQIVND (reference sequence). The CDR3 is 13 residues long. Variable domain in full (rest from reference TRBV19 and TRBJ1-4): DGGITQSPKYLFRKEGQNVTLSCEQNLNHDAMYWYRQDPGQGLRLIYYSQIVNDFQKGDIAEGYSVSREKKESFPLTVTSAQKNPTAFYLCASSFLQISKLFFGSGTQLSVL.

This clonotype came up many times. V is TRBV2 and J is TRBJ1-5; weak D call: TRBD1 (5 bases). CDR3 size: 15 residues. The ends were cut back, 7 bases at V and 5 bases at J, with 18 bases in the middle. Germline loops: CDR1 SNHLY, CDR2 FYNNEI. CDR3 DNA sequence: TGTGCCAGCAAAACGGGGACGGGCCCTTATCAGCCCCAGCATTTT. Its translation: CASKTGTGPYQPQHF.

This clonotype has ten or more counts. The V call is TRBV7-9, the J call TRBJ1-4, with TRBD1 matching over 9 bases. Germline values: CDR1 SEHNR, CDR2 FQNEAQ (reference sequence). V shed 8 bases, J shed 5 bases, and the junction held 0 bases outside the gene matches. The CDR3 sequence is 12 residues long. CDR3 loop: CASGQGNEKLFF. The CDR3 nucleotides read TGTGCCAGCGGACAGGGGAATGAAAAACTGTTTTTT.

V and J are TRBV12-3 or TRBV12-4 and TRBJ2-1; 10 bases are a match to TRBD2. V lost 10 bases and J lost 10; bases outside the gene matches: 10. The CDR3 spans 13 residues. The CDR3 DNA is TGTGCCAACAGACAAAGCGGGGGGGGCGAGCAGTTCTTC. Its translation is CANRQSGGGEQFF.